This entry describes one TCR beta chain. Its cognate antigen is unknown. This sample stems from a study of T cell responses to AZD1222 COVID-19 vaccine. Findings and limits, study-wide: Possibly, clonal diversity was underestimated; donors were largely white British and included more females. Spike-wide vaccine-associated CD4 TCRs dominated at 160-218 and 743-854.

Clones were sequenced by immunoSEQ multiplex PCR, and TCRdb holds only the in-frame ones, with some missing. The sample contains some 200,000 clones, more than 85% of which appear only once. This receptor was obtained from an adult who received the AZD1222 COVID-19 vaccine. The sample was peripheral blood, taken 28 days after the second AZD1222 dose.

CDR3 loop: CASSSILGGRTDTQYF. As DNA, the CDR3 is TGTGCCAGTAGTTCGATCTTGGGCGGGCGCACAGATACGCAGTATTTT. J is TRBJ2-3 and V is TRBV19, with TRBD2 as a possible D gene (5 bases). The CDR3 is 16 amino acids. V lost 5 bases to trimming and J lost 1 base, with 16 bases between them. Germline V lookup: CDR1 LNHDA, CDR2 SQIVND (reference sequence).